This is a list of T cell receptor beta chains from one sample in a study of blood T cell repertoires in COVID-19. Here immunoSEQ multiplex PCR was the method, and the copy in TCRdb shows in-frame clones only, minus some. The sample contains under 65,000 clones, more than 85% of which appear only once. Sequencing was performed on peripheral blood. All receptors derive from an elderly man in a cohort sampled during active COVID-19. Both conserved end residues are part of each CDR3. Rows give clone size only sometimes, using once, few, many, or a class for an expanded clone.

v_call: TRBV6-6; clone_size: NA; j_call: TRBJ1-6; cdr3_aa: CASRAQGRSYNSPLHF
v_call: TRBV7-9; clone_size: once; j_call: TRBJ2-3; cdr3_aa: CASSQTGAGVDTQYF
v_call: TRBV7-9; clone_size: once; j_call: TRBJ1-4; cdr3_aa: CASSLEDSLAGEKLFF
v_call: TRBV5-6; clone_size: NA; j_call: TRBJ1-2; cdr3_aa: CASVPSRASYYGYTF
v_call: TRBV4-2; clone_size: NA; j_call: TRBJ1-2; cdr3_aa: CASSQDLAITGGYTF
v_call: TRBV24-1; clone_size: NA; j_call: TRBJ2-3; cdr3_aa: CATSDTPDTDTQYF
v_call: TRBV15; clone_size: NA; j_call: TRBJ1-5; cdr3_aa: CATSRQANQPQHF
v_call: TRBV4-1; clone_size: NA; j_call: TRBJ2-7; cdr3_aa: CASSQVGGSYEQYF
v_call: TRBV6-2/TRBV6-3; clone_size: NA; j_call: TRBJ2-5; cdr3_aa: CASSYLATPSETQYF
v_call: TRBV6-4; clone_size: once; j_call: TRBJ1-1; cdr3_aa: CASRGQGAHTEAFF
v_call: TRBV6-5; clone_size: NA; j_call: TRBJ1-1; cdr3_aa: CASSQQGLGTEAFF
v_call: TRBV18; clone_size: NA; j_call: TRBJ2-5; cdr3_aa: CASSTGSGETQYF
v_call: TRBV4-3; clone_size: NA; j_call: TRBJ1-2; cdr3_aa: CASSQEYGQGDGYTF
v_call: TRBV14; clone_size: few; j_call: TRBJ2-7; cdr3_aa: CASSHRDSALHEQYF
v_call: TRBV7-3; clone_size: NA; j_call: TRBJ2-1; cdr3_aa: CASSRSAYNEQFF
v_call: TRBV10-3; clone_size: NA; j_call: TRBJ1-5; cdr3_aa: CAISESIVDQPQHF
v_call: TRBV15; clone_size: once; j_call: TRBJ2-3; cdr3_aa: CATSRSTGTDTQYF
v_call: TRBV6-1; clone_size: NA; j_call: TRBJ2-5; cdr3_aa: CASSETSGGRETQYF
v_call: TRBV4-1; clone_size: NA; j_call: TRBJ2-3; cdr3_aa: CASSQNRGLADTQYF
v_call: TRBV28; clone_size: NA; j_call: TRBJ1-5; cdr3_aa: CASRTGGSNQPQHF
v_call: TRBV5-4; clone_size: few; j_call: TRBJ1-2; cdr3_aa: CASSALGDGYTF
v_call: TRBV6-2/TRBV6-3; clone_size: NA; j_call: TRBJ1-5; cdr3_aa: CASSYAAPLEVSNQPQHF
v_call: TRBV7-7; clone_size: NA; j_call: TRBJ2-5; cdr3_aa: CASSLLGTGEETQYF
v_call: TRBV5-4; clone_size: once; j_call: TRBJ2-1; cdr3_aa: CASSLDRGTYNEQFF
v_call: TRBV18; clone_size: NA; j_call: TRBJ2-1; cdr3_aa: CASSTTGGAYNEQFF
v_call: TRBV7-2; clone_size: NA; j_call: TRBJ2-2; cdr3_aa: CASSLVQGWTTGELFF
v_call: TRBV19; clone_size: NA; j_call: TRBJ2-1; cdr3_aa: CASSIAGAFEQFF
v_call: TRBV10-3; clone_size: NA; j_call: TRBJ1-2; cdr3_aa: CAISGQQVFYGYTF
v_call: TRBV15; clone_size: NA; j_call: TRBJ2-3; cdr3_aa: CATSFRRDRVTDTQYF
v_call: TRBV6-9; clone_size: NA; j_call: TRBJ1-1; cdr3_aa: CASSYKAGAEAFF
v_call: TRBV6-5; clone_size: NA; j_call: TRBJ1-1; cdr3_aa: CASSSPRETEAFF
v_call: TRBV28; clone_size: NA; j_call: TRBJ2-2; cdr3_aa: CASYSGRAAGELFF
v_call: TRBV3-1/TRBV3-2; clone_size: NA; j_call: TRBJ1-2; cdr3_aa: CASLLKGANDGYTF
v_call: TRBV2; clone_size: NA; j_call: TRBJ1-1; cdr3_aa: CASSAGGTEAFF
v_call: TRBV10-3; clone_size: NA; j_call: TRBJ2-4; cdr3_aa: CAIGHKDIAKNIQYF
v_call: TRBV7-9; clone_size: NA; j_call: TRBJ2-3; cdr3_aa: CASSLGDLAGDTQYF
v_call: TRBV5-4; clone_size: NA; j_call: TRBJ1-2; cdr3_aa: CASSLMGDYGYTF
v_call: TRBV29-1; clone_size: once; j_call: TRBJ2-1; cdr3_aa: CSGRTGTAYNEQFF
v_call: TRBV7-3; clone_size: once; j_call: TRBJ2-3; cdr3_aa: CASSLTHTDTQYF
v_call: TRBV30; clone_size: NA; j_call: TRBJ2-2; cdr3_aa: CAWDRGTNTGELFF
v_call: TRBV24-1; clone_size: NA; j_call: TRBJ2-5; cdr3_aa: CATSDSGGPATQYF
v_call: TRBV11-3; clone_size: NA; j_call: TRBJ2-3; cdr3_aa: CASSLQGADTQYF
v_call: TRBV3-1/TRBV3-2; clone_size: once; j_call: TRBJ2-7; cdr3_aa: CASSYGLAGSYEQYF
v_call: TRBV3-1/TRBV3-2; clone_size: NA; j_call: TRBJ1-1; cdr3_aa: CASRGTGDTEAFF
v_call: TRBV20-1; clone_size: NA; j_call: TRBJ2-1; cdr3_aa: CSASIIGVRDEQFF
v_call: TRBV30; clone_size: NA; j_call: TRBJ1-6; cdr3_aa: CAWSVAGNSYNSPLHF
v_call: TRBV30; clone_size: NA; j_call: TRBJ2-3; cdr3_aa: CAWSRGGETDTQYF
v_call: TRBV9; clone_size: NA; j_call: TRBJ1-6; cdr3_aa: CASSVGGNSPLHF
v_call: TRBV7-2; clone_size: NA; j_call: TRBJ2-2; cdr3_aa: CASSLGRQGMRTGELFF
v_call: TRBV30; clone_size: NA; j_call: TRBJ2-6; cdr3_aa: CAWSIGRGAPGANVLTF
v_call: TRBV18; clone_size: few; j_call: TRBJ2-5; cdr3_aa: CASSPEETQYF
v_call: TRBV6-1; clone_size: NA; j_call: TRBJ2-3; cdr3_aa: CASSEEPTRLDTQYF
v_call: TRBV10-2; clone_size: NA; j_call: TRBJ2-3; cdr3_aa: CASSEAGGGTDTQYF
v_call: TRBV5-6; clone_size: NA; j_call: TRBJ1-1; cdr3_aa: CASSWRGTGGFDTEAFF
v_call: TRBV6-5; clone_size: NA; j_call: TRBJ2-2; cdr3_aa: CASSYSGGGTGELFF